This T cell receptor (beta chain) was identified in a study of early T cells in non-severe SARS-CoV-2 infection. Study-wide background: Sequencing of bulk RNA from unsorted whole blood was done, without chain pairing.

This clonotype has just a few counts. Individual cDNA molecules carried attached unique molecular identifiers. TCRdb reprocessed the 5' RACE reads with MiXCR, giving one entry per CDR3 protein. The table shows 52,000 or so distinct CDR3 sequences, with 9.5% to 15% occurring only once. The length of the CDR3 is 17 residues. V dropped 0 bases and J dropped 1 base, with 15 bases sitting between them. The germline CDR1 and CDR2 sequences are SEHNR and FQNEAQ (reference sequence). This chain joins TRBV7-9 and TRBJ1-1; unclear D gene. The TCR comes from an adult who was a healthcare worker with PCR-confirmed SARS-CoV-2 infection or an uninfected control (not recorded which). The sequenced sample was whole blood. CDR3 DNA: TGTGCCAGCAGCTTAGCGATAGCCTCCAAGGGGAACACTGAAGCTTTCTTT. This codes for CASSLAIASKGNTEAFF.